These T cell receptor beta chains were read from a single sample in a study of blood T cell repertoires in COVID-19. Using immunoSEQ multiplex PCR, the repertoire was profiled, and TCRdb retains in-frame clones only, with some absent. Of about 170,000 clones listed, roughly 86% were seen once; the top ten hold roughly 3%. Input material: peripheral blood. These receptor sequences come from a man in his 70s with acute or convalescent COVID-19. The CDR3 runs from the conserved cysteine through the conserved F or W. A D gene is named only where the DNA matches it firmly. The listing skips clone size in some rows; elsewhere it reads once, few, many or a size class.

CASSLTAMNTEAFF	TGTGCCAGCAGTTTAACAGCTATGAACACTGAAGCTTTCTTT	TRBV28	once	NA	TRBJ1-1
CASSPRDSTEAFF	TGTGCCAGCAGCCCTCGGGACAGCACTGAAGCTTTCTTT	TRBV7-2	NA	TRBD1	TRBJ1-1
CASSRQGAGETQYF	TGTGCCAGCAGCCGACAGGGGGCGGGGGAGACCCAGTACTTC	TRBV7-9	NA	TRBD1	TRBJ2-5
CASSLSGRALRSFADTQYF	TGTGCCAGCAGCTTAAGTGGGAGGGCCCTCAGAAGTTTCGCAGATACGCAGTATTTT	TRBV7-3	NA	TRBD2	TRBJ2-3
CAILRDSLPEQYF	TGTGCCATACTCCGGGACTCCCTACCCGAGCAGTACTTC	TRBV6-5	NA	NA	TRBJ2-7
CASSSLGGYTEAFF	TGTGCCAGCAGTTCCCTGGGGGGGTACACTGAAGCTTTCTTT	TRBV6-2/TRBV6-3	NA	NA	TRBJ1-1
CASSQEVSSGGSTDTQYF	TGCGCCAGCAGCCAAGAGGTGTCCAGCGGGGGCTCCACAGATACGCAGTATTTT	TRBV4-3	NA	TRBD2	TRBJ2-3
CASSRGTPPGGEKLFF	TGCGCCAGCAGCCGCGGGACTCCCCCCGGCGGTGAAAAACTGTTTTTT	TRBV4-3	NA	NA	TRBJ1-4
CATRDRFYEQYF	TGTGCCACTAGGGACAGATTCTACGAGCAGTACTTC	TRBV2	NA	TRBD1	TRBJ2-7
CASSLDGTSGRPTGELFF	TGCGCCAGCAGCTTAGATGGGACTAGCGGGAGACCGACCGGGGAGCTGTTTTTT	TRBV5-1	NA	TRBD2	TRBJ2-2
CASRSLSSGNTIYF	TGTGCCAGCAGATCCTTATCCTCTGGAAACACCATATATTTT	TRBV6-5	NA	NA	TRBJ1-3